The 15 T cell receptor beta chains given below trace back to one sample, sequenced in a study of T cells in Graves' hyperthyroidism and ophthalmopathy (dated by TCRdb to about 2019). Libraries were made using multiplex PCR. The instrument was an Illumina HiSeq 2000. Amplification of TCR beta CDR3 regions was carried out from RNA transcripts. For the first round of RT-PCR on the TCR CDR3, the HTBI primer set was used together with the Qiagen OneStep RT-PCR kit. The public reads were quality trimmed at Q25 with fastp and then assembled into clones with MiXCR by TCRdb, keeping productive beta chains. All rows with the same CDR3 protein become a single entry with the most common DNA and genes. This sample comprises hundreds of thousands of distinct CDR3 sequences, less than 30% of them detected only once. The ten largest make up about 25% of the sample. Sequencing used blood. These receptor sequences come from a man in his forties with Graves' hyperthyroidism that later progressed to Graves' ophthalmopathy.

This clonotype was counted ten times or more. J is TRBJ2-4 and V is TRBV11-2, with 12 bases that match TRBD2. This CDR3 has 19 amino acids. CDR1 is SGHAT, CDR2 FQNNGV, per germline. The V and J ends lost 5 bases and 1 base, in that order; junction bases with no gene match: 12. The CDR3 DNA is TGTGCCAGCAGCCCGTGGCTAGCGGGAGGGCTCGGGGCCAAAAACATTCAGTACTTC. Its translation: CASSPWLAGGLGAKNIQYF.

This clonotype was observed at least ten times. V and J are TRBV11-2 and TRBJ2-5, with TRBD1 matching over 11 bases. Unmatched junction bases numbered 7, after V lost 8 bases and J lost 5 bases. Per the germline V gene, CDR1 is SGHAT and CDR2 is FQNNGV. The CDR3 runs 14 residues. DNA of the CDR3: TGTGCCAGCCGGACAGGGGGCGCGTTGGAGACCCAGTACTTC. Amino acids: CASRTGGALETQYF.

The chain joins TRBV7-2 to TRBJ2-5, with D hard to call. Germline CDR1 is SGHTA and CDR2 is FQGNSA. V lost 1 base to trimming and J lost 2 bases, with 8 bases between them. CDR3 size: 14 residues. Here the CDR3 reads CASSLDWYQETQYF. In DNA form, the CDR3 reads TGTGCCAGCAGCTTAGACTGGTATCAAGAGACCCAGTACTTC.

The genes are TRBV18 and TRBJ1-1; a possible D gene is TRBD1 (6 bases). The germline V and J ends were trimmed by 5 bases and 1 base, with 11 bases remaining between them. This CDR3 is built from 14 residues. CDR1 and CDR2 from the germline V gene are KGHSH and LQKENI. The CDR3 nucleotides read TGTGCCAGCTCAGCATCACAGGGGAACACTGAAGCTTTCTTT. Translation: CASSASQGNTEAFF.

This clonotype was counted ten times or more. J is TRBJ1-1 and V is TRBV28, with no clear D. The CDR3 length is 14 residues. Germline V CDR1 and CDR2: MDHEN, SYDVKM. V was clipped by 4 bases and J by 7 bases, with 16 bases between them. The CDR3: CASSSPVAVSEAFF. The CDR3 DNA is TGTGCCAGCAGTTCCCCGGTAGCCGTGAGTGAAGCTTTCTTT.

This clonotype occurred many times. The CDR3: CASSTDRLNTEAFF. The CDR3 nucleotides are TGCGCCAGCAGTACTGACAGACTGAACACTGAAGCTTTCTTT. The V gene is TRBV5-1, the J gene TRBJ1-1; D is possibly TRBD1 (5 bases). This CDR3 region has 14 residues. V lost 5 bases and J lost 0, with 11 bases in between. Germline V lookup: CDR1 SGHRS, CDR2 YFSETQ.

This clonotype was seen many times. CDR3 in DNA: TGCGCCAGCAGCTTGAATGACAACTATGGCTACACCTTC. Translated: CASSLNDNYGYTF. The chain is built from TRBV5-1 and TRBJ1-2; D not resolved. Germline V CDR1 and CDR2: SGHRS, YFSETQ. The CDR3 spans 13 residues. V lost 1 base to trimming and J lost 2 bases, with 6 bases between them.

The table lists this clonotype with many counts. This rearrangement joins TRBV6-5 to TRBJ2-5; either TRBD1 or TRBD2 may fit D (6 bases each). Trimming took 6 bases from V and 10 from J, leaving 21 bases between them. In germline, CDR1 is MNHEY, CDR2 SVGAGI. This CDR3 comprises 14 residues. The CDR3 is CASRAGQMVGGQYF. CDR3 DNA sequence: TGTGCCAGCAGGGCCGGACAGATGGTGGGGGGCCAGTACTTC.

Many counts were recorded for this clonotype. The DNA of the CDR3 is TGTGCCAGCAGCTTTACACGTATTTTTCAGACCCAGTACTTC. It codes for CASSFTRIFQTQYF. This sequence joins TRBV7-8 and TRBJ2-5; D unresolved. Per germline, CDR1 SGHVS and CDR2 FQNEAQ. CDR3 size: 14 residues. V shed 3 bases and J shed 6 bases, with 14 bases lying between them.

V gene TRBV4-1 combines with J gene TRBJ1-2, with 9 bases lining up with TRBD1. The V gene's germline CDR1 is MGHRA and CDR2 YSYEKL. This CDR3 region has 16 residues. After removal of 1 base from V and 7 bases from J, the junction contained 10 bases not matched to a gene. CDR3 region: CASSQGRTGVTFGYTF. CDR3 coding DNA: TGCGCCAGCAGCCAAGGCCGGACAGGGGTTACGTTTGGCTACACCTTC.

This clonotype was observed at least ten times. This chain connects TRBV7-9 to TRBJ1-2; D remains unclear. Germline V CDR1 and CDR2: SEHNR, FQNEAQ (reference sequence). The CDR3 has 13 amino acids. V lost 5 bases, J lost 6 bases, and 13 bases lay in between. This chain's CDR3 is CASSRGGTDGYTF. CDR3 coding DNA: TGTGCCAGCAGCCGAGGAGGAACGGATGGCTACACCTTC.

The chain recombines TRBV6-1 with TRBJ2-4, with D unresolved. This CDR3 is 14 amino acids long. V lost 7 bases and J 5 bases, leaving 15 bases between the germline ends. CDR1 and CDR2 from the germline V gene are MNHNS and SASEGT. The CDR3 nucleotides read TGTGCCAGCAAAACAACGTGGAGCGAAAACATTCAGTACTTC. Amino acids: CASKTTWSENIQYF.

This clonotype was counted ten times or more. The V gene is TRBV7-2, the J gene TRBJ2-7; no clear D. CDR1 and CDR2 from the germline V gene are SGHTA and FQGNSA. This CDR3 spans 14 amino acids. Trimming removed 2 bases from V and 1 base from J, with 9 bases in between. In nucleotides, the CDR3 is TGTGCCAGCAGCTTACTATCCCAATCCTACGAGCAGTACTTC. It codes for CASSLLSQSYEQYF.

This clonotype was recorded at least ten times. The chain uses TRBV28 and TRBJ1-2; TRBD1 is a possible D gene (6 bases). Germline V gene data show CDR1 as MDHEN and CDR2 as SYDVKM. The CDR3 spans 13 residues. V was cut by 3 bases and J by 4 bases, with 9 bases left in between. CDR3 loop: CASSLDSPYGYTF. The CDR3 bases are TGTGCCAGCAGTTTGGACAGTCCCTATGGCTACACCTTC.

This clonotype has at least ten counts. The V and J genes are TRBV20-1 and TRBJ1-5; D is uncertain. Per germline, CDR1 DFQATT and CDR2 SNEGSKA (reference sequence). There are 13 residues in the CDR3. Trimming shortened V by 2 bases and J by 6 bases, and 11 bases separated the two germline ends. In nucleotides, the CDR3 is TGCAGTGCTAGAAAAGGGTCCGGTCAGCCCCAGCATTTT. This sequence encodes CSARKGSGQPQHF.